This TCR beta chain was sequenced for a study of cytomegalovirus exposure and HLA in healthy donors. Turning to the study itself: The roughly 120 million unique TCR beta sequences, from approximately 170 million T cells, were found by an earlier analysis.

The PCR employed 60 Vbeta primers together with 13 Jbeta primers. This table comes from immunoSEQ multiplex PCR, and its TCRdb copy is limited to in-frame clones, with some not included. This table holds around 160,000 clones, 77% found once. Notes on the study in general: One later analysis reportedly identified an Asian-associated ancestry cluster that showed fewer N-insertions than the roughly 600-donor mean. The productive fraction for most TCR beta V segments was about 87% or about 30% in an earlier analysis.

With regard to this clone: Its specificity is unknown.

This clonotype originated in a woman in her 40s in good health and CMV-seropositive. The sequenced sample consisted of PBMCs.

CDR3 in amino acids: CASRRDSTNYGYTF. CDR3 DNA sequence: TGTGCCAGCAGAAGGGACAGTACTAACTATGGCTACACCTTC. This chain links TRBV6-1 with TRBJ1-2; TRBD1 matches at 7 bases. CDR1 and CDR2 (germline): MNHNS, SASEGT. CDR3 length: 14 residues. The V segment lost 6 bases and the J segment 0 bases; nucleotides outside the gene matches: 4.